This T cell receptor (beta chain) originates from a study of blood T cells in healthy people across ages. On the study more broadly: Template switching picked up about one barcoded beta molecule for each two T cells.

In germline, CDR1 is MGHRA, CDR2 YSYEKL. The CDR3 length is 14 residues. V was clipped by 0 bases and J by 4 bases, with 9 bases between them. A sample-barcoded 5' primer and a J-beta primer mix were used in a second PCR of about 7 to 12 cycles. Each cDNA molecule was tagged by a template-switch adaptor with 12 random nucleotides. TCRdb processed the 5' RACE reads anew with MiXCR; each CDR3 protein has one entry. The sample has more than 1.4 million distinct CDR3 sequences, approximately 38% seen once. This clonotype was detected only a few times. Isolated per sample were at least 6 million PBMCs. The sequenced sample consisted of blood. The chain combines TRBV4-1 with TRBJ1-2; D ambiguous. The origin of this receptor is a woman aged 18-35 years in good health. The CDR3, as DNA: TGCGCCAGCAGCCAAGAATTGGGTCTCTATGGCTACACCTTC. This gives the protein CASSQELGLYGYTF.